The 14 T cell receptor beta chains listed next were all sequenced from one sample in a study of cytomegalovirus exposure and HLA in healthy donors. PCR amplification relied on 60 Vbeta primers (plus 13 Jbeta primers). The repertoire was sequenced with immunoSEQ multiplex PCR; TCRdb's copy has only in-frame clones and lacks some. The sample has 150,000 or so clones, over 60% seen once; the top ten hold 1.5% to 2%. Material for sequencing was PBMCs. The source is a woman between 18 and 29 years old in good health and CMV-seronegative.

The rearrangement joins TRBV19 to TRBJ1-5; D remains ambiguous. V shed 6 bases and J shed 5 bases, with 20 bases lying between them. Germline assignment: CDR1 LNHDA and CDR2 SQIVND (reference sequence). This CDR3 spans 16 amino acids. CDR3 sequence (DNA): TGTGCCAGTAGCCCTCCGGAAGGGAGGATGGATCAGCCCCAGCATTTT. Its protein is CASSPPEGRMDQPQHF.

The chain is built from TRBV5-5 and TRBJ1-5, with TRBD1 identical over 9 bases. The CDR3 sequence is 15 residues long. The trim removed 4 bases at V and 4 bases at J, leaving 6 bases unmatched. Germline CDR1 reads SGHKS; CDR2 reads YYEKEE (reference sequence). Here the CDR3 reads CASSRTGATNQPQHF. CDR3 sequence (DNA): TGTGCCAGCAGCCGGACAGGGGCGACGAATCAGCCCCAGCATTTT.

Points on this clone: Distinct nucleotide sequences in the sample also encode this CDR3. The gene calls are TRBV4-1 and TRBJ1-5, with D unclear. The CDR3 has 15 residues. V was shortened by 1 base and J by 1 base, with 8 bases between the two germline ends. CDR1 is MGHRA and CDR2 is YSYEKL in the germline V gene. Here the CDR3 DNA reads TGCGCCAGCAGCCAAGTAAGCTCCAGCAATCAGCCCCAGCATTTT. This codes for CASSQVSSSNQPQHF.

The rearrangement uses TRBV2 and TRBJ1-4; D possibly corresponds to TRBD1 (6 bases). Germline V gene data show CDR1 as SNHLY and CDR2 as FYNNEI. Deletions cut 7 bases from V and 5 bases from J, with 14 bases between. CDR3 size: 14 residues. CDR3 region: CASTNGQKNEKLFF. In DNA, the CDR3 is TGTGCCAGCACGAACGGACAGAAGAATGAAAAACTGTTTTTT.

This clone was seen just once. The chain is built from TRBV4-1 and TRBJ1-6, with TRBD1 matching over 7 bases. V gave up 3 bases and J gave up 9 bases; unmatched junction bases: 8. The CDR3 is 15 residues long. Per germline, CDR1 MGHRA and CDR2 YSYEKL. CDR3 sequence: CASSQTGSTISPLHF. The CDR3 nucleotides are TGCGCCAGCAGCCAGACAGGGTCGACGATTTCACCCCTCCACTTT.

The V gene is TRBV6-4, the J gene TRBJ1-1, with 10 bases fitting TRBD1. The CDR3 runs 19 residues. Trimming took 4 bases from V and 0 from J; bases not matched to a gene: 14. The germline V gene encodes CDR1 MRHNA and CDR2 SNTAGT. The CDR3 is CASSGSRDRGGEVNTEAFF. CDR3 nucleotide sequence: TGTGCCAGCAGTGGAAGCCGGGACAGGGGAGGGGAAGTGAACACTGAAGCTTTCTTT.

The chain joins TRBV4-1 to TRBJ1-6; 9 nucleotides line up with TRBD1. There are 15 residues in the CDR3. With 6 bases clipped from V and 7 bases from J, the junction kept 7 bases outside the gene matches. Germline loops: CDR1 MGHRA, CDR2 YSYEKL. The CDR3 is CASSPVGTGNSPLHF. The CDR3 DNA is TGCGCCAGCAGTCCTGTCGGGACAGGGAATTCACCCCTCCACTTT.

The rearrangement joins TRBV9 to TRBJ1-2; D unresolved. The CDR3 loop spans 14 amino acids. Trimming removed 2 bases at V and 2 bases at J, with 10 bases between. Germline V CDR1 and CDR2: SGDLS, YYNGEE. This CDR3 reads CASSVLDWNYGYTF. CDR3 in DNA: TGTGCCAGCAGCGTCCTGGACTGGAACTATGGCTACACCTTC.

Note on this clone: Germline is not matched at one junction end, which may reflect a read error. The chain links TRBV7-8 to TRBJ2-7; 7 bases line up with TRBD1. The CDR3 has 17 amino acids. The germline gives CDR1 SGHVS, CDR2 FQNEAQ. The DNA of the CDR3 is TGTGCCAGCAACTTAGTGGGGGCCGGGACAGCGCACTACGAGCAGTACTTC. Protein sequence: CASNLVGAGTAHYEQYF.

CDR3 amino acids: CASTPGTVLAQPQHF. The CDR3 nucleotides read TGTGCCAGTACCCCCGGGACTGTACTTGCTCAGCCCCAGCATTTT. This rearrangement joins TRBV19 to TRBJ1-5; weak D call: TRBD1 (5 bases). The germline CDR1 and CDR2 sequences are LNHDA and SQIVND (reference sequence). This CDR3 has 15 amino acids. Trimming left V 7 bases short and J 6 bases short, with 19 bases between.

The V gene is TRBV7-6, the J gene TRBJ1-2; the match to TRBD1 covers 8 bases. The J segment lost 8 bases and the V segment lost 6 bases, leaving 17 bases of the junction unmatched. This CDR3 is built from 16 residues. Germline assignment: CDR1 SGHVS and CDR2 FNYEAQ. The CDR3 region is CASSRFFQGAPDGYTF. The CDR3 DNA is TGTGCCAGCAGTCGTTTTTTTCAGGGGGCCCCAGACGGCTACACCTTC.

The chain recombines TRBV18 with TRBJ1-3; the D gene is possibly TRBD1 (6 bases). Germline V CDR1 and CDR2: KGHSH, LQKENI. V lost 0 bases, J lost 2 bases, and 8 bases lay in between. CDR3 size: 15 residues. CDR3 sequence (DNA): TGTGCCAGCTCACCACCGGGACAAGCTGGAAACACCATATATTTT. It codes for CASSPPGQAGNTIYF.

The V and J genes are TRBV7-3 and TRBJ1-2, with 11 bases identical to TRBD1. This CDR3 has 15 amino acids. Germline-derived CDR1 and CDR2 are SGHTA and FQGTGA. J lost 4 bases, V lost 4 bases, and 5 bases had no gene match. This CDR3 is CASSSGTGGAYGYTF. Written as DNA, the CDR3 is TGTGCCAGCAGCTCGGGGACAGGGGGAGCCTATGGCTACACCTTC.

This chain connects TRBV19 to TRBJ1-5; D call uncertain. CDR3 length: 14 residues. Deletions cut 3 bases from V and 5 bases from J, with 11 bases between. Per the germline V gene, CDR1 is LNHDA and CDR2 is SQIVND (reference sequence). The CDR3 sequence: CASSISAGYQPQHF. CDR3 bases: TGTGCCAGTAGTATCTCAGCGGGGTATCAGCCCCAGCATTTT. Complete variable domain (other parts from reference TRBV19 and TRBJ1-5): DGGITQSPKYLFRKEGQNVTLSCEQNLNHDAMYWYRQDPGQGLRLIYYSQIVNDFQKGDIAEGYSVSREKKESFPLTVTSAQKNPTAFYLCASSISAGYQPQHFGDGTRLSIL.